These 14 T cell receptor beta chains were sequenced from one sample in a study of T cell responses to AZD1222 COVID-19 vaccine (dated by TCRdb to about 2021). The method behind the library was the immunoSEQ multiplex PCR assay. TCRdb mirrors the immuneACCESS table, restricted to in-frame sequences. Some clones are absent from its copies; in checked studies, under half trace to an unresolved V gene, and the reason for the others is unknown. The sample table holds about 120,000 clones, of which around 85% were seen once. The ten biggest clones cover roughly 9.1% of the sample. Taken with the paper, the label for time point translates to: baseline before first vaccination. The sequences come from peripheral blood, collected on day 0 of AZD1222 vaccination. These TCRs come from an adult in good health.

The table lists this clone with many counts. This sequence joins TRBV7-8 and TRBJ2-7; 8 bases align to TRBD2. V lost 4 bases and J lost 4; bases outside the gene matches: 6. CDR3 length: 14 residues. CDR1 is SGHVS, CDR2 FQNEAQ, per germline. The CDR3 DNA follows: TGTGCCAGCAGCTCCCGGAGACTAGCGTACGAGCAGTACTTC. This gives the protein CASSSRRLAYEQYF.

The chain is built from TRBV9 and TRBJ2-1; D unresolved. The germline CDR1 and CDR2 sequences are SGDLS and YYNGEE. This CDR3 is 13 amino acids long. The V and J ends lost 2 bases and 8 bases respectively, with 11 bases between them. The CDR3 protein is CASSVGYRDEQFF. The DNA for the CDR3 is TGTGCCAGCAGCGTTGGCTATCGGGATGAGCAGTTCTTC. The full variable domain, completed using reference TRBV9 and TRBJ2-1, is DSGVTQTPKHLITATGQRVTLRCSPRSGDLSVYWYQQSLDQGLQFLIQYYNGEERAKGNILERFSAQQFPDLHSELNLSSLELGDSALYFCASSVGYRDEQFFGPGTRLTVL.

With respect to this clone: This CDR3 is also generated by other DNA sequences in the sample. This sequence joins TRBV27 and TRBJ1-5, with 9 bases lining up with TRBD1. Trimming removed 3 bases from V and 1 base from J; junction bases left unmatched: 1. The CDR3 extends over 15 amino acids. Germline loops: CDR1 MNHEY, CDR2 SMNVEV (reference sequence). For the CDR3, the DNA is TGTGCCAGCAGTTTGGGACAGGGAAGCAATCAGCCCCAGCATTTT. Translation gives CASSLGQGSNQPQHF.

The chain links TRBV6-5 to TRBJ2-5; D unresolved. Germline loops: CDR1 MNHEY, CDR2 SVGAGI. The V and J ends lost 4 bases and 5 bases respectively, with 14 bases between them. The CDR3 spans 14 residues. The CDR3 spells CASSSGNPRETQYF. The CDR3 nucleotides read TGTGCCAGCAGTTCTGGGAACCCTCGGGAGACCCAGTACTTC.

Written as DNA, the CDR3 is TGTGCTAGCCTTGGACCCTTGCAGATCTATGGCTACACCTTC. This codes for CASLGPLQIYGYTF. The chain recombines TRBV12-5 with TRBJ1-2, with D hard to call. CDR3 size: 14 residues. With 9 bases removed from V and 4 bases from J, the gap between germline ends came to 18 bases. Looked up from germline, CDR1 is LGHNT and CDR2 is FRNRAP. The full variable domain, completed using reference TRBV12-5 and TRBJ1-2, is DARVTQTPRHKVTEMGQEVTMRCQPILGHNTVFWYRQTMMQGLELLAYFRNRAPLDDSGMPKDRFSAEMPDATLATLKIQPSEPRDSAVYFCASLGPLQIYGYTFGSGTRLTVV.

This clone was seen only a few times. V and J are TRBV14 and TRBJ2-1; D gene unclear. The CDR3 spans 12 residues. V lost 4 bases and J 5 bases, leaving 6 bases between the germline ends. The germline gives CDR1 SGHDN, CDR2 FVKESK. The CDR3 region has the DNA TGTGCCAGCAGCCCAGGAGACAATGAGCAGTTCTTC. Translation gives CASSPGDNEQFF.

The rearrangement links TRBV6-1 to TRBJ2-7; D gene ambiguous. The CDR3 sequence is 15 residues long. The germline V and J ends were trimmed by 1 base and 0 bases, with 10 bases remaining between them. Germline CDR1 is MNHNS and CDR2 is SASEGT. CDR3 coding DNA: TGTGCCAGCAGTGAAGTTTCAGCCGCCTCCTACGAGCAGTACTTC. It is translated as CASSEVSAASYEQYF.

V and J are TRBV30 and TRBJ2-3, with 10 nucleotides matching TRBD2. Germline V CDR1 and CDR2: GTSNPN, SVGIG (reference sequence). The CDR3 covers 15 residues. The V segment lost 5 bases and the J segment 4 bases; nucleotides outside the gene matches: 9. CDR3 amino acids: CAWADLAGDADTQYF. CDR3 bases: TGTGCCTGGGCAGATCTAGCGGGAGACGCAGATACGCAGTATTTT.

This chain connects TRBV7-2 to TRBJ1-2, with a possible D match to TRBD1 (5 bases). Germline V gene data show CDR1 as SGHTA and CDR2 as FQGNSA. The CDR3 consists of 16 residues. The V gene lost 1 base and the J gene lost 0 bases, with 12 bases spanning the gap. The CDR3 coding sequence is TGTGCCAGCAGCTTAGGAGGGACCCGAGCTAACTATGGCTACACCTTC. It specifies CASSLGGTRANYGYTF.

V is TRBV6-5 and J is TRBJ2-7; TRBD1 agrees at 8 bases. Unmatched junction bases numbered 8, after V lost 7 bases and J lost 3 bases. The CDR3 totals 14 residues. Germline values: CDR1 MNHEY, CDR2 SVGAGI. The CDR3 reads CASTLDRDNYEQYF. In DNA form, the CDR3 reads TGTGCCAGCACCCTGGACAGGGACAACTACGAGCAGTACTTC.

The V call is TRBV27, the J call TRBJ1-2; D possibly corresponds to TRBD1 (5 bases). Looked up from germline, CDR1 is MNHEY and CDR2 is SMNVEV (reference sequence). V lost 7 bases to trimming and J lost 0 bases, with 12 bases between them. The CDR3 contains 14 residues. The CDR3 region is CASKGNVPNYGYTF. In DNA form, the CDR3 reads TGTGCCAGCAAGGGGAACGTCCCTAACTATGGCTACACCTTC.

The CDR3 reads CASSPTGWGDTQNYGYTF. The CDR3 coding sequence is TGTGCCAGCTCACCTACAGGTTGGGGTGACACACAAAACTATGGCTACACCTTC. This chain uses TRBV18 with TRBJ1-2, with D tentatively TRBD1 (5 bases). V gave up 3 bases and J gave up 2 bases, with 22 bases separating them. This CDR3 contains 18 residues. Looked up from germline, CDR1 is KGHSH and CDR2 is LQKENI.

The J gene is TRBJ2-7, the V gene TRBV5-1, with 11 bases lining up with TRBD2. Germline-derived CDR1 and CDR2 are SGHRS and YFSETQ. CDR3 size: 14 residues. Unmatched junction bases numbered 10, after V lost 5 bases and J lost 9 bases. The CDR3 DNA reads as TGCGCCAGCAGGGAGGGGACTAGCGGTCTCGGGCAGTACTTC. Translated: CASREGTSGLGQYF.

The V call is TRBV4-3, the J call TRBJ1-2, with 9 bases that match TRBD1. This CDR3 has 15 residues. V lost 3 bases, J lost 4 bases, and 6 bases stayed unmatched. The germline V gene encodes CDR1 LGHNA and CDR2 YSLEER. The CDR3 loop is CASSHSRDRAYGYTF. As DNA, the CDR3 is TGCGCCAGCAGCCACTCCCGGGACAGGGCCTATGGCTACACCTTC.